This entry is about one T cell receptor beta chain. What it recognizes is unknown. These data originate in a study of T cell repertoires in cytomegalovirus infection. About the study: Signatures in public TCR beta sequences pointed to both CMV infection and matching HLA type. Study results and limitations: Carriers of CMV plus the relevant HLA were identified by cumulative public TCR beta family frequency. Dominating the ex vivo response were TCR beta clonotypes that were CMV-specific and HLA-C-restricted.

One entry per CDR3 protein, called by TCRdb with MiXCR from the reads. The sample includes around 530,000 distinct CDR3 sequences, 16% of them seen just once. Source material: CD8+ T cells from PBMCs. This sequence was found in a human donor in good health (CMV status not recorded). Some clones in this sample may be carry-over from other donors' samples.

The CDR3: CASSSSWGDTQYF. In DNA form, the CDR3 reads TGTGCCAGCAGCTCCTCGTGGGGAGATACGCAGTATTTT. The chain uses TRBV7-3 and TRBJ2-3, with unresolved D. V was pared by 4 bases and J by 5 bases, with 10 bases between. The CDR3 runs to 13 residues. CDR1 is SGHTA and CDR2 is FQGTGA in the germline V gene.